This TCR beta chain was documented in a study of shared clonotypes between healthy human individuals. Findings and caveats of the study: With a handful of donors compared, roughly 4.9% of naive CD4 clonotypes were shared.

Libraries were prepared by immunoSEQ multiplex PCR; TCRdb keeps only in-frame clonotypes and omits some of them. The table includes some 2.1 million clones, approximately 95% detected once. On this clone itself: Its antigen is undetermined.

From CD4+ cells came CD45RA+ naive and CD45RA-negative memory subsets. From germline, CDR1 is MRHNA and CDR2 SNTAGT. The CDR3 contains 14 residues. V lost 6 bases, J lost 1 base, and 3 bases stayed unmatched. The chain employs TRBV6-4 and TRBJ2-3; 8 bases are shared with TRBD1. The receptor was isolated from a man between 18 and 29 years old in good health. Sequencing used naive CD4+ T cells sorted from blood. Regarding subset: CD45RA+ positively selected. CDR3 bases: TGTGCCAGCAGCAGGGGGCAGGGCACAGATACGCAGTATTTT. It is translated as CASSRGQGTDTQYF.